These 16 T cell receptor beta chains share one sample of origin, sequenced in a study of T-cell memory formation after mild COVID-19. Using its own MiXCR run on the 5' RACE reads, TCRdb lists one record per CDR3 protein. The sample lists 580,000 or so distinct CDR3 sequences, 15% to 20% occurring once. The sequenced sample consisted of PBMCs or a T cell subset sorted from them (not recorded which). Receptor source: an adult woman who had mild COVID-19 (a few samples of this study predate the infection). Cell type and time point are not known.

This clonotype was observed a few times. The V and J genes are TRBV29-1 and TRBJ2-1; D is possibly TRBD1 or TRBD2 (6 bases each). V lost 6 bases to trimming and J lost 11 bases, with 20 bases between them. The CDR3 sequence is 13 residues long. Germline V CDR1 and CDR2: SQVTM, ANQGSEA. The chain's CDR3 is CSVAPTGGWKQFF. The CDR3 DNA reads as TGCAGCGTGGCTCCGACAGGAGGGTGGAAGCAGTTCTTC.

Only a few counts were recorded for this clonotype. The V call is TRBV27, the J call TRBJ1-1; no definite D call. Germline CDR1 is MNHEY and CDR2 is SMNVEV (reference sequence). This CDR3 has 15 residues. Trimming took 5 bases from V and 0 from J, leaving 13 bases between them. In DNA form, the CDR3 reads TGTGCCAGCAGTCCCGGGGAACAAATGAACACTGAAGCTTTCTTT. Translating it yields CASSPGEQMNTEAFF.

This clonotype was detected many times. The V gene is TRBV24-1, the J gene TRBJ2-1; possible D gene TRBD2, 6 bases. V was pared by 3 bases and J by 0 bases, with 14 bases between. Germline V gives CDR1 KGHDR, CDR2 SFDVKD. The length of the CDR3 is 17 residues. The CDR3 sequence is CATSDPLSGLSYNEQFF. The CDR3 bases are TGTGCCACCAGTGATCCGCTTAGCGGCCTCTCCTACAATGAGCAGTTCTTC.

This clonotype was observed a few times. Sequence at one end of the junction differs from germline and may be a read error. V usage is TRBV7-9 and J usage is TRBJ1-1; tentative D call: TRBD1 (6 bases). This CDR3 is built from 11 residues. Germline V gene data show CDR1 as SEHNR and CDR2 as FQNEAQ (reference sequence). The CDR3 here is CASSLDSLVLF. The CDR3 nucleotides read TGTGCCAGCAGCTTGGACAGTTTGGTGCTTTTT.

The genes are TRBV10-3 and TRBJ2-1, with 12 bases aligning to TRBD2. This CDR3 has 16 residues. The V gene's germline CDR1 is ENHRY and CDR2 SYGVKD. After removal of 2 bases from V and 8 bases from J, the junction contained 7 bases not matched to a gene. CDR3 sequence: CAISEGLAGGLDEQFF. In DNA, the CDR3 is TGTGCCATCAGTGAGGGGCTAGCGGGAGGGCTCGATGAGCAGTTCTTC.

In its sample, this clonotype was seen a few times. This sequence joins TRBV12-3 or TRBV12-4 and TRBJ1-1; D is uncertain. CDR3 length: 11 residues. With 8 bases removed from V and 0 bases from J, the gap between germline ends came to 4 bases. CDR3 sequence (DNA): TGTGCCAGCGGGATGAACACTGAAGCTTTCTTT. Protein sequence: CASGMNTEAFF.

V gene TRBV27 combines with J gene TRBJ1-2, with a possible D match to TRBD1 (6 bases). This CDR3 spans 13 amino acids. Germline lookup yields CDR1 MNHEY and CDR2 SMNVEV (reference sequence). Trimming shortened V by 3 bases and J by 6 bases, and 11 bases separated the two germline ends. CDR3 residues: CASSFGQMNGYTF. In nucleotides, the CDR3 is TGTGCCAGCAGTTTCGGACAGATGAATGGCTACACCTTC.

Only a few counts were recorded for this clonotype. V is TRBV20-1 and J is TRBJ2-7; D uncertain. This CDR3 comprises 14 residues. V gave up 1 base and J gave up 3 bases, with 13 bases separating them. CDR1 and CDR2 (germline): DFQATT, SNEGSKA (reference sequence). CDR3 nucleotides: TGCAGTGCTAGAGCACCCACGGTTAGCTACGAGCAGTACTTC. This gives the protein CSARAPTVSYEQYF.

This clonotype was recorded a few times. The rearrangement uses TRBV5-8 and TRBJ2-6, with D perhaps TRBD1 (6 bases). The CDR3 is made up of 15 amino acids. CDR1 SGHTS and CDR2 YDEGEE come from the germline V gene. Trimming left V 4 bases short and J 0 bases short, with 8 bases between. DNA for the CDR3: TGTGCCAGCAGCACACAGGGCTCTGGGGCCAACGTCCTGACTTTC. It is translated as CASSTQGSGANVLTF.

The chain recombines TRBV11-3 with TRBJ2-3; D gene ambiguous. The CDR3 loop spans 15 amino acids. Germline-derived CDR1 and CDR2 are SGHNT and YENEEA. The V end was cut by 2 bases, the J end by 0 bases, with 9 bases between. Here the CDR3 reads CASSLSAYSTDTQYF. CDR3 DNA sequence: TGTGCCAGCAGCTTATCGGCCTATAGCACAGATACGCAGTATTTT.

This clonotype appeared a few times. The J gene is TRBJ2-7, the V gene TRBV20-1; 10 nucleotides match TRBD1. J lost 7 bases, V lost 6 bases, and 18 bases had no gene match. The CDR3 is made up of 16 amino acids. Germline V gene data show CDR1 as DFQATT and CDR2 as SNEGSKA (reference sequence). The chain's CDR3 is CSATGTGVYLSGEQYF. The CDR3 DNA reads as TGCAGTGCAACCGGGACAGGGGTCTATCTCTCGGGTGAGCAGTACTTC.

This clonotype was counted many times. The chain uses TRBV12-3 or TRBV12-4 and TRBJ2-1; no clear D gene. This CDR3 has 13 residues. V was pared by 1 base and J by 4 bases, with 5 bases between. The CDR3 DNA reads TGTGCCAGCAGTTTAGTCACATACAATGAGCAGTTCTTC. It specifies CASSLVTYNEQFF.

This clonotype was seen a handful of times. The CDR3 coding sequence is TGCGCCAGCAGCCGCCCGAACTATAATTCACCCCTCCACTTT. This translates into CASSRPNYNSPLHF. The V call is TRBV5-1, the J call TRBJ1-6; D remains unclear. The CDR3 loop spans 14 amino acids. V was shortened by 4 bases and J by 3 bases, with 8 bases between the two germline ends. Germline-derived CDR1 and CDR2 are SGHRS and YFSETQ.

The V call is TRBV3-1, the J call TRBJ1-1; 9 bases are a match to TRBD1. The V segment lost 2 bases and the J segment 4 bases; nucleotides outside the gene matches: 8. CDR3 length equals 16 residues. Germline-derived CDR1 and CDR2 are LGHDT and YNNKEL (reference sequence). CDR3 coding DNA: TGTGCCAGCAGCCAATTAACAGGGGGCAGGGGCACTGAAGCTTTCTTT. As protein: CASSQLTGGRGTEAFF.

This clonotype was seen a handful of times. The chain combines TRBV7-9 with TRBJ2-5; a weak D match, TRBD1 (6 bases). Between the trimmed V and J ends, which lost 8 bases and 6 bases, there was a span of 13 bases. Germline loops: CDR1 SEHNR, CDR2 FQNEAQ (reference sequence). This CDR3 has 12 amino acids. The DNA for the CDR3 is TGTGCCAGCGAAGCAGGGGCGAAGACCCAGTACTTC. Amino acids: CASEAGAKTQYF. Based on the CDR3 plus reference TRBV7-9 and TRBJ2-5, the full variable domain is DTGVSQNPRHKITKRGQNVTFRCDPISEHNRLYWYRQTLGQGPEFLTYFQNEAQLEKSRLLSDRFSAERPKGSFSTLEIQRTEQGDSAMYLCASEAGAKTQYFGPGTRLLVL.

The rearrangement uses TRBV7-6 and TRBJ2-2; TRBD2 matches at 9 bases. The CDR3 loop spans 18 amino acids. CDR1 is SGHVS, CDR2 FNYEAQ, per germline. Trimming cost V 5 bases and J 2 bases; bases outside gene matches: 12. The CDR3 sequence is CASSHPGASGVNTGELFF. The CDR3 region has the DNA TGTGCCAGCAGCCACCCTGGGGCTAGCGGGGTTAACACCGGGGAGCTGTTTTTT. The full variable domain, rest sourced from reference TRBV7-6 and TRBJ2-2, is GAGVSQSPRYKVTKRGQDVALRCDPISGHVSLYWYRQALGQGPEFLTYFNYEAQQDKSGLPNDRFSAERPEGSISTLTIQRTEQRDSAMYRCASSHPGASGVNTGELFFGEGSRLTVL.